The rows below give T cell receptor beta chains drawn from one sample of a study of OX40 agonist ivuxolimab in advanced cancers. Assay used: immunoSEQ multiplex PCR; TCRdb lists only in-frame clones, some missing. Of roughly 80,000 clones in the sample, 90% were seen once. The sequences come from CD4+ or CD8+ T cells sorted from blood, collected in a trial of the OX40 agonist ivuxolimab. The receptors were gathered from an adult with an advanced solid tumor such as melanoma, head and neck, liver or kidney cancer. Each CDR3 is given with its conserved first and last residue. D genes are given only for firm matches. Not all rows give a size; the values are once, few, many and, for expanded clones, a class.

J	size	D	V	CDR3	DNA
TRBJ2-1	few	NA	TRBV7-9	CASSLGALNEQFF	TGTGCCAGCAGCTTAGGGGCCCTCAATGAGCAGTTCTTC
TRBJ1-5	NA	NA	TRBV2	CASSSGGRGGQPQHF	TGTGCCAGCAGCTCCGGAGGGAGGGGAGGACAGCCCCAGCATTTT
TRBJ2-7	few	NA	TRBV6-5	CASSIGTSYYEQYF	TGTGCCAGCTCGATAGGGACATCCTACTACGAGCAGTACTTC
TRBJ2-5	NA	NA	TRBV7-2	CASSLGNGAQETQYF	TGTGCCAGCAGCTTGGGGAACGGGGCCCAAGAGACCCAGTACTTC
TRBJ2-1	NA	NA	TRBV10-3	CATRSSYNEQFF	TGTGCCACCCGGAGCTCCTACAATGAGCAGTTCTTC
TRBJ1-3	few	NA	TRBV7-2	CASREAGNTIYF	TGTGCCTCCCGGGAAGCTGGAAACACCATATATTTT
TRBJ1-4	NA	TRBD1	TRBV5-6	CASSQTGVGEKLFF	TGTGCCAGCAGCCAGACAGGGGTAGGGGAAAAACTGTTTTTT
TRBJ2-7	NA	NA	TRBV18	CASSPPDSVQYF	TGTGCCAGCTCACCACCGGATTCGGTGCAGTACTTC
TRBJ2-7	NA	NA	TRBV18	CASSDAGEQYF	TGTGCCAGCTCAGACGCCGGCGAGCAGTACTTC
TRBJ1-2	NA	TRBD1	TRBV28	CASTRTGYGYTF	TGTGCCAGCACCCGGACAGGCTATGGCTACACCTTC
TRBJ2-3	once	TRBD2	TRBV27	CASSLLGGTSLDTQYF	TGTGCCAGCAGTTTATTAGGGGGGACTAGCCTAGATACGCAGTATTTT
TRBJ1-6	NA	NA	TRBV5-5	CASSFDFNSPLHF	TGTGCCAGCAGCTTTGACTTTAATTCACCCCTCCACTTT
TRBJ1-1	NA	NA	TRBV19	CASSIARSPAEAFF	TGTGCCAGTAGTATAGCCCGATCCCCTGCTGAAGCTTTCTTT
TRBJ2-5	NA	NA	TRBV29-1	CSVGGGGWETQYF	TGCAGCGTTGGGGGAGGGGGCTGGGAGACCCAGTACTTC
TRBJ2-7	NA	TRBD2	TRBV19	CASSIEAGGPVDTYEQYF	TGTGCCAGTAGTATTGAGGCGGGAGGGCCAGTTGATACTTACGAGCAGTACTTC
TRBJ2-7	NA	TRBD1	TRBV28	CASSLLGDRGYEQYF	TGTGCCAGCAGTTTATTAGGGGACAGAGGTTACGAGCAGTACTTC
TRBJ2-7	once	NA	TRBV27	CASSIEGWSEQYF	TGTGCCAGCAGTATCGAGGGGTGGAGCGAGCAGTACTTC
TRBJ2-1	NA	TRBD1	TRBV5-4	CASSRDRGKYNEQFF	TGTGCCAGCAGCCGGGACAGGGGGAAATACAATGAGCAGTTCTTC
TRBJ2-5	NA	TRBD2	TRBV27	CASRSSGQETQYF	TGTGCCAGCAGATCTAGCGGCCAAGAGACCCAGTACTTC
TRBJ2-7	NA	NA	TRBV7-2	CASSLEVGREQYF	TGTGCCAGCAGCTTAGAGGTAGGGCGCGAGCAGTACTTC
TRBJ1-1	NA	NA	TRBV14	CASSPFLGAVKAEAFF	TGTGCCAGCAGCCCTTTTCTTGGGGCGGTTAAGGCTGAAGCTTTCTTT
TRBJ1-1	NA	TRBD1	TRBV6-6	CASSLGGTDHTEAFF	TGTGCCAGCAGTCTGGGGGGGACAGACCACACTGAAGCTTTCTTT
TRBJ2-1	NA	NA	TRBV7-2	CASSPRLVTHEQFF	TGTGCCAGCAGCCCCCGACTAGTGACGCATGAGCAGTTCTTC
TRBJ2-5	NA	NA	TRBV6-5	CASSYSRASAQETQYF	TGTGCCAGCAGTTACTCCAGGGCTAGTGCGCAAGAGACCCAGTACTTC
TRBJ2-1	NA	NA	TRBV5-1	CASSLEPASYNEQFF	TGCGCCAGCAGCTTGGAACCGGCTTCCTACAATGAGCAGTTCTTC
TRBJ1-1	few	TRBD1	TRBV5-1	CASSPNSGQGEAFF	TGCGCCAGCAGCCCTAATAGCGGACAGGGCGAGGCTTTCTTT
TRBJ2-1	NA	NA	TRBV7-2	CASSLVWRVGNEQFF	TGTGCCAGCAGCTTAGTTTGGCGGGTGGGGAATGAGCAGTTCTTC
TRBJ2-7	NA	TRBD1	TRBV5-1	CASSLVGGQKYEQYF	TGCGCCAGCAGCTTGGTAGGGGGACAGAAGTACGAGCAGTACTTC
TRBJ2-7	NA	TRBD1	TRBV18	CASSLGQVYEQYF	TGTGCCAGCTCACTAGGACAGGTCTACGAGCAGTACTTC
TRBJ2-7	NA	NA	TRBV27	CATQSLFSYEQYF	TGTGCCACCCAAAGTTTGTTTTCCTACGAGCAGTACTTC
TRBJ2-5	NA	NA	TRBV11-3	CASSLDRETQYF	TGTGCCAGCAGCTTAGATCGAGAGACCCAGTACTTC
TRBJ2-6	NA	TRBD2	TRBV19	CASSVLAGGFSSGANVLTF	TGTGCCAGTAGTGTATTAGCGGGAGGGTTTAGCTCTGGGGCCAACGTCCTGACTTTC
TRBJ1-6	NA	TRBD1	TRBV19	CASSHEQGAIGNSPLHF	TGTGCCAGTAGCCACGAACAGGGGGCAATTGGGAATTCACCCCTCCACTTT
TRBJ1-4	once	NA	TRBV4-2	CASSLRDKDSAELFF	TGTGCCAGCAGCCTTCGGGACAAGGATTCCGCGGAACTGTTTTTT
TRBJ2-5	NA	NA	TRBV7-2	CASSSSLRAEGRTQYF	TGTGCCAGCAGCTCCTCCCTGCGGGCGGAGGGGAGGACCCAGTACTTC
TRBJ2-1	NA	NA	TRBV5-1	CASSLGSSLYNEQFF	TGCGCCAGCAGCTTGGGGAGTAGCCTTTACAATGAGCAGTTCTTC
TRBJ1-5	NA	TRBD1	TRBV28	CASRAGQGAQPQHF	TGTGCCAGCAGGGCCGGACAGGGGGCTCAGCCCCAGCATTTT
TRBJ2-7	NA	NA	TRBV14	CASSPYKGYEQYF	TGTGCCAGCAGCCCATACAAGGGGTACGAGCAGTACTTC
TRBJ1-6	NA	NA	TRBV9	CASSVDSAENSPLHF	TGTGCCAGCAGCGTAGACTCGGCGGAAAATTCACCCCTCCACTTT
TRBJ1-1	NA	NA	TRBV18	CASSTAMNTEAFF	TGTGCCAGCTCAACAGCCATGAACACTGAAGCTTTCTTT
TRBJ1-1	NA	NA	TRBV11-1	CASSLGGRDTEAFF	TGTGCCAGCAGCTTAGGGGGGCGGGACACTGAAGCTTTCTTT
TRBJ2-5	NA	NA	TRBV11-2	CASSLSQQETQYF	TGTGCCAGCAGCTTAAGCCAGCAAGAGACCCAGTACTTC
TRBJ1-2	NA	NA	TRBV7-2	CASSRTPGHPNYGYTF	TGTGCCAGCAGCCGCACCCCGGGACATCCTAACTATGGCTACACCTTC
TRBJ1-2	NA	NA	TRBV6-5	CASSYSGQIYGYTF	TGTGCCAGCAGTTACTCTGGACAGATTTATGGCTACACCTTC
TRBJ1-1	NA	NA	TRBV5-6	CASSLEQGHTEAFF	TGTGCCAGCAGCTTGGAACAGGGCCACACTGAAGCTTTCTTT
TRBJ2-2	NA	TRBD2	TRBV7-6	CASSLGAGGTGELFF	TGTGCCAGCAGCTTAGGAGCGGGGGGGACCGGGGAGCTGTTTTTT
TRBJ1-2	NA	TRBD1	TRBV4-3	CASSQDVTGGGYTF	TGCGCCAGCAGCCAAGATGTGACAGGGGGTGGCTACACCTTC
TRBJ1-1	once	NA	TRBV6-1	CASSEGVGLGTEAFF	TGTGCCAGCAGTGAAGGGGTAGGGTTGGGAACTGAAGCTTTCTTT
TRBJ1-5	few	NA	TRBV7-2	CASSLIGSNAQHF	TGTGCCAGCAGCTTGATTGGATCGAATGCCCAGCATTTT
TRBJ1-1	NA	NA	TRBV19	CASSPRTARVTNTEAFF	TGTGCCAGTAGTCCAAGGACCGCCCGGGTGACGAACACTGAAGCTTTCTTT
TRBJ2-5	NA	TRBD2	TRBV4-1	CASSQARLAKETQYF	TGCGCCAGCAGCCAGGCACGACTAGCTAAAGAGACCCAGTACTTC
TRBJ1-2	NA	NA	TRBV7-2	CASSLDFGQTNYGYTF	TGTGCCAGCAGCTTAGATTTTGGACAGACAAACTATGGCTACACCTTC
TRBJ2-7	few	NA	TRBV29-1	CSVEAGNHEQYF	TGCAGCGTTGAAGCCGGGAACCACGAGCAGTACTTC
TRBJ1-1	once	TRBD1	TRBV10-3	CAISPGRQGNTEAFF	TGTGCCATCAGCCCAGGGCGACAGGGGAACACTGAAGCTTTCTTT
TRBJ2-5	NA	TRBD1	TRBV28	CASSLQGAKTQYF	TGTGCCAGCAGTTTACAGGGGGCGAAGACCCAGTACTTC
TRBJ2-7	NA	NA	TRBV6-5	CASRQLDEQYF	TGTGCCAGCAGGCAGCTAGACGAGCAGTACTTC
TRBJ2-7	few	TRBD1	TRBV7-7	CASSAGTGDSYEQYF	TGTGCTAGCAGCGCCGGGACAGGCGACTCCTACGAGCAGTACTTC
TRBJ1-4	NA	NA	TRBV6-1	CASSEDLRLEKLFF	TGTGCCAGCAGTGAAGACCTCCGCCTAGAAAAACTGTTTTTT